The rows below give T cell receptor beta chains drawn from one sample of a study of long-term antiretroviral therapy in people with HIV. Using immunoSEQ multiplex PCR, the repertoire was profiled, and TCRdb retains in-frame clones only, with some absent. The profile covers 20,000 to 30,000 clones, with over 75% appearing a single time and about 5.5% taken by the ten largest. Source: unsorted PBMCs, taken 1.1 years before starting antiretroviral therapy. Source of these receptors: a woman younger than 45 with HIV. The CDR3 runs from the conserved cysteine through the conserved F or W. A D gene is named only where the DNA matches it firmly. Rows may omit the clone size; those that give it use once, few, many or a size class.

j_gene: TRBJ1-1
d_gene: NA
v_gene: TRBV14
abundance: NA
CDR3aa: CASSPGRFFMNTEAFF
CDR3nt: TGTGCCAGCAGCCCGGGCCGTTTCTTTATGAACACTGAAGCTTTCTTT

j_gene: TRBJ2-2
d_gene: TRBD1
v_gene: TRBV7-6
abundance: NA
CDR3aa: CASSRDRGNGELFF
CDR3nt: TGTGCCAGCAGCAGGGACAGGGGGAACGGGGAGCTGTTTTTT

j_gene: TRBJ2-1
d_gene: TRBD2
v_gene: TRBV5-1
abundance: NA
CDR3aa: CASSLEGSGSYNEQFF
CDR3nt: TGCGCCAGCAGCTTGGAGGGTAGCGGGTCCTACAATGAGCAGTTCTTC

j_gene: TRBJ2-1
d_gene: NA
v_gene: TRBV29-1
abundance: NA
CDR3aa: CSVVRFSYNEQFF
CDR3nt: TGCAGCGTTGTAAGGTTTTCCTACAATGAGCAGTTCTTC

j_gene: TRBJ1-1
d_gene: NA
v_gene: TRBV9
abundance: NA
CDR3aa: CASSVGFTGGEAFF
CDR3nt: TGTGCCAGCAGCGTAGGTTTCACTGGGGGTGAAGCTTTCTTT

j_gene: TRBJ1-5
d_gene: TRBD1
v_gene: TRBV6-5
abundance: few
CDR3aa: CASSSRDRHQPQHF
CDR3nt: TGTGCCAGCAGTTCCCGGGACAGACATCAGCCCCAGCATTTT

j_gene: TRBJ2-5
d_gene: NA
v_gene: TRBV5-1
abundance: NA
CDR3aa: CASSLAFNGPTGTQYF
CDR3nt: TGCGCCAGCAGCTTGGCATTTAACGGCCCCACGGGGACCCAGTACTTC

j_gene: TRBJ2-1
d_gene: TRBD1
v_gene: TRBV7-7
abundance: NA
CDR3aa: CASSAWTGGNEQFF
CDR3nt: TGTGCCAGCAGCGCTTGGACAGGGGGCAATGAGCAGTTCTTC

j_gene: TRBJ1-5
d_gene: TRBD1
v_gene: TRBV6-5
abundance: medium-sized
CDR3aa: CASSLGQGDQPQHF
CDR3nt: TGTGCCAGCAGTCTGGGACAGGGGGATCAGCCCCAGCATTTT

j_gene: TRBJ2-3
d_gene: NA
v_gene: TRBV4-1
abundance: NA
CDR3aa: CASSPSSWDPQYF
CDR3nt: TGCGCCAGCAGCCCTTCAAGTTGGGACCCACAGTATTTT

j_gene: TRBJ1-6
d_gene: NA
v_gene: TRBV5-6
abundance: NA
CDR3aa: CASSFGIDRNSPLHF
CDR3nt: TGTGCCAGCAGCTTTGGGATAGATAGGAATTCACCCCTCCACTTT

j_gene: TRBJ1-3
d_gene: NA
v_gene: TRBV6-5
abundance: NA
CDR3aa: CASSYSIGQTIYF
CDR3nt: TGTGCCAGCAGTTACTCGATAGGCCAGACCATATATTTT

j_gene: TRBJ2-2
d_gene: TRBD1
v_gene: TRBV27
abundance: NA
CDR3aa: CASSTTTGATGELFF
CDR3nt: TGTGCCAGCAGTACGACGACAGGGGCCACCGGGGAGCTGTTTTTT

j_gene: TRBJ2-6
d_gene: NA
v_gene: TRBV27
abundance: NA
CDR3aa: CASSARAGANVLTF
CDR3nt: TGTGCCAGCAGTGCCAGGGCTGGGGCCAACGTCCTGACTTTC